This T cell receptor (beta chain) originates from a study of technical replicates of blood from several donors. The table came from immunoSEQ multiplex PCR; TCRdb's copy has only in-frame clones and leaves some out. The sample has roughly 74,000 clones, 90% to 95% seen once; the top ten hold under 0.5%. This CDR3 is 13 amino acids long. Deletions cut 2 bases from V and 4 bases from J, with 6 bases between. Germline assignment: CDR1 MNHNS and CDR2 SASEGT. The chain combines TRBV6-1 with TRBJ1-3; no firm D call. This receptor was taken from a human donor in good health. The sample comprised T cells isolated from PBMCs. CDR3 bases: TGTGCCAGCAGTGAATCCAGGGGAAACACCATATATTTT. Protein product: CASSESRGNTIYF.